The T cell receptor beta chain under discussion was sequenced for a study of Ad26.COV2.S vaccination and SARS-CoV-2 variants. About the research overall: Participants got Ad26.COV2.S intramuscularly, once or twice 56 days apart.

Indicated treatment: some 19 received Ad26.COV2.S at low or high dose, single or two shots; 5 received placebo; per-sample allocation not given. Sampling was done on day 63 after the first vaccine or placebo injection. An adult aged 18-55 years in Boston served as the donor. Method: immunoSEQ multiplex PCR; TCRdb's copy keeps in-frame clones and lacks some. There are 350,000 to 500,000 clones in the sample; 85% to 90% occur only once, and about 2.5% lies in the top ten. Study-wide findings and caveats: Relative to placebo recipients, vaccine recipients exhibited elevated spike-specific TCR breadth. Breadth measured for non-spike TCRs was similar across vaccine and placebo recipients.

Comment on this clone: Its cognate antigen is unknown.

Germline V gene lookup returns CDR1 KGHSH and CDR2 LQKENI. Trimming removed 3 bases from V and 7 bases from J, with 12 bases in between. This CDR3 comprises 14 residues. This TCR was recovered from a person between 18 and 59 years old who received the Ad26.COV2.S COVID-19 vaccine or a placebo. The chain recombines TRBV18 with TRBJ1-4; possible D gene TRBD1, 6 bases. The material sequenced was peripheral blood, taken in a trial of Ad26.COV2.S vaccine versus placebo. The CDR3 nucleotides read TGTGCCAGCTCACCCTACAGGGAAGGTGAAAAACTGTTTTTT. Translating gives CASSPYREGEKLFF.